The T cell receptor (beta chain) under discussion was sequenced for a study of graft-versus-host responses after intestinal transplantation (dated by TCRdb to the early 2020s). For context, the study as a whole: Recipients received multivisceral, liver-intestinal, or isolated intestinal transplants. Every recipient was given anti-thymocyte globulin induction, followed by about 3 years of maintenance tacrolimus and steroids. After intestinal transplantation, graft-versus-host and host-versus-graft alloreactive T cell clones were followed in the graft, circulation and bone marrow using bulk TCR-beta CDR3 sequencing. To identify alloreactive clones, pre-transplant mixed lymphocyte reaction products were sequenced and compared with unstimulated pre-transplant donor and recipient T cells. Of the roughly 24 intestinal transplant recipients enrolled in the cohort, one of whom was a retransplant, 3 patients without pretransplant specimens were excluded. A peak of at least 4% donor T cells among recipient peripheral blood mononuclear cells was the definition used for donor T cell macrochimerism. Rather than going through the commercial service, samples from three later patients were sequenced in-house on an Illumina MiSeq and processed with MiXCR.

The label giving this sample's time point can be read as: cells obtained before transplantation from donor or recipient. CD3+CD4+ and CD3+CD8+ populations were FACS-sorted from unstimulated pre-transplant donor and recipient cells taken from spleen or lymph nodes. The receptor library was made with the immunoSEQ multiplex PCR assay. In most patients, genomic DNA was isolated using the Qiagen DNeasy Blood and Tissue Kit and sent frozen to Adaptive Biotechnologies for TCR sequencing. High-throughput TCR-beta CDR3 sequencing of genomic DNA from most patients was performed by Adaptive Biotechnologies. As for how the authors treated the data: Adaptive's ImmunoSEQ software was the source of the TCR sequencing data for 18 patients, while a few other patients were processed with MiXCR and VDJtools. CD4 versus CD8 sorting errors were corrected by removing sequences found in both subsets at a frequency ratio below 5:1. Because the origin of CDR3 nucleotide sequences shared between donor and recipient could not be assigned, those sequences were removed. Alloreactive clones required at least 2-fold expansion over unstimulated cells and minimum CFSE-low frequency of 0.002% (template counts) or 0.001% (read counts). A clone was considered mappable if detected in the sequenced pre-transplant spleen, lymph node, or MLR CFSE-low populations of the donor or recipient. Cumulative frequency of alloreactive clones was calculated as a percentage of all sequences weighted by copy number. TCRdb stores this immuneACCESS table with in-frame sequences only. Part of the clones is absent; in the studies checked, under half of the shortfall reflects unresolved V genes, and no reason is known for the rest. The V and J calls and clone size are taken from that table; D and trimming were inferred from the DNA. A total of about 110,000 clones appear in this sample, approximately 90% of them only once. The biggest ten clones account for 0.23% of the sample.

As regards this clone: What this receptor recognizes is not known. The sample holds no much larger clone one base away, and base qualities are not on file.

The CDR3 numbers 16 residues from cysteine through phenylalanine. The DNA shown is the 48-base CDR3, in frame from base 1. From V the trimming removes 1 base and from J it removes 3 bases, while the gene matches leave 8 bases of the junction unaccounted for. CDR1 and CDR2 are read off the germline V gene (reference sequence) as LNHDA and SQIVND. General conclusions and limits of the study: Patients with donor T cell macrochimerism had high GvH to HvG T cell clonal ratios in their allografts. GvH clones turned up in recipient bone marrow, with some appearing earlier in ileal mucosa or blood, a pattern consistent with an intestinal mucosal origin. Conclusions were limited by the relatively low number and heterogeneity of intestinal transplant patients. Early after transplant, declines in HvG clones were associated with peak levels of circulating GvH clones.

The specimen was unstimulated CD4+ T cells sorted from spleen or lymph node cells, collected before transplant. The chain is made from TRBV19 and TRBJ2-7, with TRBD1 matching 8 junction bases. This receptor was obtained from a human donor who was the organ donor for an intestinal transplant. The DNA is TGTGCCAGTAGTATAGGTCCGGGACAGGTGATCTACGAGCAGTACTTC. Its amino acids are CASSIGPGQVIYEQYF.